This TCR beta chain came from a study of CD8 T cells in Susac syndrome. Per germline, CDR1 MNHEY and CDR2 SMNVEV (reference sequence). The CDR3 loop spans 13 amino acids. V was shortened by 5 bases and J by 1 base, with 8 bases between the two germline ends. The authors reverse transcribed roughly 0.5 to 1 ug RNA with random hexamers. Via MiXCR, TCRdb re-called the immunoSEQ multiplex PCR reads, giving one row per CDR3 protein. The top ten clones hold roughly 0.47% of a sample with tens of thousands of distinct CDR3 sequences, approximately 93% of them seen once. The sequenced sample consisted of CD8+ T cells from PBMCs. The rearrangement links TRBV27 to TRBJ1-2; D unresolved. The receptor comes from a human donor with Susac syndrome. In DNA, the CDR3 is TGTGCCAGCAGTATCGGTGTTAACTATGGCTACACCTTC. This codes for CASSIGVNYGYTF.